This is a list of T cell receptor beta chains from one sample in a study of blood T cell repertoires in COVID-19. Data came from immunoSEQ multiplex PCR; TCRdb stores just in-frame clones and leaves some out. The profile shows over 60,000 clones, roughly 89% of them singletons. Sequenced sample: peripheral blood. The source of these receptors is a man aged 50 to 59 with acute or convalescent COVID-19. The CDR3 runs from the conserved cysteine through the conserved F or W. Each record gives: J gene, clone size, D gene, V gene, CDR3 protein, CDR3 DNA. A D gene is named only where the DNA matches it firmly. Expanded clones are given a class, and other clones once, few, many or no size at all.

J gene: TRBJ2-5; clone size: -; D gene: TRBD1; V gene: TRBV5-1; CDR3 protein: CASSPGQGTVGQETQYF; CDR3 DNA: TGCGCCAGCAGCCCTGGACAGGGAACGGTTGGGCAAGAGACCCAGTACTTC
J gene: TRBJ2-2; clone size: -; D gene: TRBD2; V gene: TRBV13; CDR3 protein: CASSKLAGGLHTGELFF; CDR3 DNA: TGTGCCAGCAGCAAACTAGCGGGAGGCCTACACACCGGGGAGCTGTTTTTT
J gene: TRBJ2-7; clone size: -; D gene: TRBD2; V gene: TRBV6-1; CDR3 protein: CASSGRGLAGGIYEQYF; CDR3 DNA: TGTGCCAGCAGTGGACGGGGACTAGCGGGAGGGATCTACGAGCAGTACTTC
J gene: TRBJ1-3; clone size: -; D gene: -; V gene: TRBV4-2; CDR3 protein: CASSQESTVYNGNTIYF; CDR3 DNA: TGTGCCAGCAGCCAAGAGTCGACAGTTTACAATGGAAACACCATATATTTT
J gene: TRBJ2-3; clone size: -; D gene: -; V gene: TRBV24-1; CDR3 protein: CATSVSGSTDTQYF; CDR3 DNA: TGTGCCACCAGTGTTTCGGGAAGCACAGATACGCAGTATTTT
J gene: TRBJ2-1; clone size: -; D gene: -; V gene: TRBV9; CDR3 protein: CASSVGFGENEQFF; CDR3 DNA: TGTGCCAGCAGCGTAGGTTTCGGGGAGAATGAGCAGTTCTTC
J gene: TRBJ1-1; clone size: -; D gene: -; V gene: TRBV30; CDR3 protein: CAWSVSRQLNTEAFF; CDR3 DNA: TGTGCCTGGAGTGTCTCCCGACAACTGAACACTGAAGCTTTCTTT
J gene: TRBJ2-1; clone size: -; D gene: -; V gene: TRBV4-1; CDR3 protein: CASSQEVAGTYNEQFF; CDR3 DNA: TGCGCCAGCAGCCAAGAGGTCGCAGGGACCTACAATGAGCAGTTCTTC
J gene: TRBJ2-1; clone size: -; D gene: TRBD2; V gene: TRBV29-1; CDR3 protein: CSVEGSTSGRLSSYNEQFF; CDR3 DNA: TGCAGCGTTGAAGGATCCACTAGCGGGCGCCTCAGCTCCTACAATGAGCAGTTCTTC
J gene: TRBJ2-7; clone size: -; D gene: TRBD2; V gene: TRBV19; CDR3 protein: CASSPRLAGLYEQYF; CDR3 DNA: TGTGCCAGTAGTCCCCGACTAGCGGGGCTCTACGAGCAGTACTTC
J gene: TRBJ1-1; clone size: -; D gene: -; V gene: TRBV5-6; CDR3 protein: CASSLDQLNTEAFF; CDR3 DNA: TGTGCCAGCAGCTTGGATCAGTTGAACACTGAAGCTTTCTTT
J gene: TRBJ2-3; clone size: -; D gene: TRBD2; V gene: TRBV11-3; CDR3 protein: CASSPGLAGVAADTQYF; CDR3 DNA: TGTGCCAGCAGCCCCGGACTAGCGGGAGTAGCGGCAGATACGCAGTATTTT
J gene: TRBJ2-7; clone size: -; D gene: -; V gene: TRBV19; CDR3 protein: CASSIRRGLSYEQYF; CDR3 DNA: TGTGCCAGTAGTATTCGGCGAGGGCTCTCCTACGAGCAGTACTTC
J gene: TRBJ2-7; clone size: few; D gene: -; V gene: TRBV24-1; CDR3 protein: CATERQYYEQYF; CDR3 DNA: TGTGCCACCGAACGACAGTACTACGAGCAGTACTTC
J gene: TRBJ1-5; clone size: medium-sized; D gene: -; V gene: TRBV2; CDR3 protein: CASSVSGDNQPQHF; CDR3 DNA: TGTGCCAGCAGTGTATCAGGGGACAATCAGCCCCAGCATTTT
J gene: TRBJ2-3; clone size: -; D gene: TRBD2; V gene: TRBV9; CDR3 protein: CASSSPRLAGDTDTQYF; CDR3 DNA: TGTGCCAGCAGCAGTCCCAGACTAGCGGGAGATACAGATACGCAGTATTTT
J gene: TRBJ2-3; clone size: -; D gene: TRBD2; V gene: TRBV5-1; CDR3 protein: CASSLGPSGSSTDTQYF; CDR3 DNA: TGCGCCAGCAGCTTGGGCCCTAGCGGGAGTAGCACAGATACGCAGTATTTT
J gene: TRBJ2-1; clone size: once; D gene: TRBD2; V gene: TRBV11-3; CDR3 protein: CASSLIGLAGGGEQFF; CDR3 DNA: TGTGCCAGCAGCTTGATCGGACTAGCGGGAGGAGGGGAGCAGTTCTTC
J gene: TRBJ1-1; clone size: -; D gene: -; V gene: TRBV25-1; CDR3 protein: CASSPRGSEAFF; CDR3 DNA: TGTGCCAGCAGTCCCCGCGGATCTGAAGCTTTCTTT
J gene: TRBJ1-5; clone size: -; D gene: -; V gene: TRBV7-9; CDR3 protein: CASSLATGRRDQPQHF; CDR3 DNA: TGTGCCAGCAGCTTAGCCACCGGGCGGAGGGATCAGCCCCAGCATTTT
J gene: TRBJ1-4; clone size: -; D gene: TRBD1; V gene: TRBV18; CDR3 protein: CASSSGQSGWLFF; CDR3 DNA: TGTGCCAGCTCATCGGGACAGAGCGGTTGGCTGTTTTTT
J gene: TRBJ2-5; clone size: once; D gene: TRBD2; V gene: TRBV5-4; CDR3 protein: CASSAGDRETQYF; CDR3 DNA: TGTGCCAGCAGCGCGGGGGACCGGGAGACCCAGTACTTC
J gene: TRBJ2-4; clone size: once; D gene: -; V gene: TRBV11-2; CDR3 protein: CASSLTGDPRNF; CDR3 DNA: TGTGCCAGCAGCTTAACGGGGGACCCTCGGAACTTC
J gene: TRBJ1-5; clone size: -; D gene: -; V gene: TRBV5-1; CDR3 protein: CASRLTPEGGNQPQHF; CDR3 DNA: TGCGCCAGCAGACTGACCCCGGAGGGAGGCAATCAGCCCCAGCATTTT
J gene: TRBJ2-2; clone size: -; D gene: -; V gene: TRBV29-1; CDR3 protein: CSGSRQAAGGELFF; CDR3 DNA: TGCAGCGGGTCGAGACAGGCAGCGGGGGGGGAGCTGTTTTTT
J gene: TRBJ1-2; clone size: -; D gene: -; V gene: TRBV12-3/TRBV12-4; CDR3 protein: CASRWEGGYTF; CDR3 DNA: TGTGCCAGCAGGTGGGAGGGAGGCTACACCTTC
J gene: TRBJ2-5; clone size: -; D gene: -; V gene: TRBV6-5; CDR3 protein: CASSYGEETQYF; CDR3 DNA: TGTGCCAGCAGTTATGGGGAGGAGACCCAGTACTTC
J gene: TRBJ2-1; clone size: -; D gene: -; V gene: TRBV18; CDR3 protein: CASSPTGVGGYNEQFF; CDR3 DNA: TGTGCCAGCTCACCAACCGGAGTGGGTGGATACAATGAGCAGTTCTTC
J gene: TRBJ2-7; clone size: -; D gene: TRBD1; V gene: TRBV6-5; CDR3 protein: CASDFAGGSYEQYF; CDR3 DNA: TGTGCCAGCGACTTTGCAGGGGGCAGCTACGAGCAGTACTTC
J gene: TRBJ2-3; clone size: -; D gene: TRBD1; V gene: TRBV11-2; CDR3 protein: CASAPDRVTDTQYF; CDR3 DNA: TGTGCCAGCGCGCCGGACAGGGTCACAGATACGCAGTATTTT
J gene: TRBJ1-5; clone size: -; D gene: -; V gene: TRBV27; CDR3 protein: CASSYRGNQPQHF; CDR3 DNA: TGTGCCAGCAGTTACAGGGGCAATCAGCCCCAGCATTTT
J gene: TRBJ1-2; clone size: -; D gene: TRBD1; V gene: TRBV2; CDR3 protein: CASTAGGVRGYTF; CDR3 DNA: TGTGCCAGCACTGCAGGGGGTGTTCGAGGCTACACCTTC
J gene: TRBJ2-1; clone size: -; D gene: TRBD2; V gene: TRBV6-5; CDR3 protein: CASRPLARAYNEQFF; CDR3 DNA: TGTGCCAGCAGGCCACTAGCGAGGGCCTACAATGAGCAGTTCTTC
J gene: TRBJ1-1; clone size: few; D gene: -; V gene: TRBV13; CDR3 protein: CASSLGSRGTYEAFF; CDR3 DNA: TGTGCCAGCAGCTTAGGCTCTCGGGGGACGTATGAAGCTTTCTTT
J gene: TRBJ1-2; clone size: -; D gene: TRBD1; V gene: TRBV19; CDR3 protein: CASTDRGTF; CDR3 DNA: TGTGCCAGTACTGACAGGGGCACCTTC
J gene: TRBJ2-5; clone size: -; D gene: TRBD2; V gene: TRBV10-1; CDR3 protein: CASSRTSGGQETQYF; CDR3 DNA: TGCGCCAGCTCAAGGACTAGCGGAGGACAAGAGACCCAGTACTTC
J gene: TRBJ2-2; clone size: -; D gene: -; V gene: TRBV19; CDR3 protein: CASSKNGFSGSTGELFF; CDR3 DNA: TGTGCCAGTAGTAAAAATGGGTTTTCGGGGAGCACCGGGGAGCTGTTTTTT
J gene: TRBJ1-2; clone size: -; D gene: -; V gene: TRBV6-5; CDR3 protein: CASMEGPNYGYTF; CDR3 DNA: TGTGCCAGCATGGAGGGGCCCAACTATGGCTACACCTTC
J gene: TRBJ1-4; clone size: few; D gene: -; V gene: TRBV29-1; CDR3 protein: CSVEVGRGEKLFF; CDR3 DNA: TGCAGCGTTGAAGTCGGGCGGGGAGAAAAACTGTTTTTT
J gene: TRBJ2-1; clone size: -; D gene: TRBD2; V gene: TRBV5-1; CDR3 protein: CASSLGLAGAYNEQFF; CDR3 DNA: TGCGCCAGCAGCTTGGGACTAGCGGGCGCCTACAATGAGCAGTTCTTC
J gene: TRBJ2-3; clone size: -; D gene: TRBD1; V gene: TRBV4-1; CDR3 protein: CASSQGPTGGAGDTQYF; CDR3 DNA: TGCGCCAGCAGCCAAGGCCCCACAGGGGGCGCAGGGGATACGCAGTATTTT
J gene: TRBJ2-4; clone size: -; D gene: -; V gene: TRBV6-6; CDR3 protein: CASRYPFEGIQYF; CDR3 DNA: TGTGCCAGCAGGTACCCTTTCGAGGGAATTCAGTACTTC
J gene: TRBJ2-7; clone size: -; D gene: -; V gene: TRBV21-1; CDR3 protein: CASSKGMQTGQASGSYEQYF; CDR3 DNA: TGTGCCAGCAGCAAAGGCATGCAGACAGGGCAAGCCTCTGGCTCCTACGAGCAGTACTTC
J gene: TRBJ1-5; clone size: -; D gene: TRBD1; V gene: TRBV19; CDR3 protein: CASSIITGGVASNQPQHF; CDR3 DNA: TGTGCCAGTAGTATTATAACAGGGGGGGTAGCGAGCAATCAGCCCCAGCATTTT
J gene: TRBJ1-1; clone size: -; D gene: TRBD1; V gene: TRBV7-9; CDR3 protein: CASSSGTELEAFF; CDR3 DNA: TGTGCCAGCAGCTCCGGGACAGAACTTGAAGCTTTCTTT
J gene: TRBJ2-2; clone size: -; D gene: -; V gene: TRBV28; CDR3 protein: CASSFSLGGSGELFF; CDR3 DNA: TGTGCCAGCAGTTTTTCCCTAGGGGGATCCGGGGAGCTGTTTTTT